This T cell receptor beta chain was identified during a study of CD8+CD57+ T cells in acquired aplastic anemia. Study-level information: DNA per sorted CD4+ or CD8+ sample ranged about 0.19 to 30 ug, averaging 3.2 ug. Healthy CD8+ samples averaged approximately 11 million reads. Study-level points and caveats: Significance was not reached for CD8+ Simpson's diversity between patients and controls. It was found that roughly 29 CD8+ CDR3 sequences were shared between patients and controls.

Template material for TCR beta VDJ and CDR3 profiling consisted of genomic DNA. MiXCR, applied by TCRdb to the reads, yields one record per CDR3 protein. The repertoire holds about 110,000 distinct CDR3 sequences, 51% seen once, with roughly 30% in the top ten. The CDR3 contains 15 residues. Germline V gene sequence: CDR1 SEHNR, CDR2 FQNEAQ (reference sequence). The ends lost 8 bases at V and 1 base at J; junction bases unmatched: 10. As to this clonotype: Antigen: not known.

Sequencing was performed on sorted CD4+, CD8+, or CD8+CD57+ T cells (not recorded which) from PBMCs. The V gene is TRBV7-9, the J gene TRBJ1-1; 7 positions match TRBD1. This TCR derives from a human donor in good health, serving as a control. The CDR3 region has the DNA TGTGCCAGCCAGGGGGGCCAGGGCGAGAACACTGAAGCTTTCTTT. This sequence encodes CASQGGQGENTEAFF. Variable domain in full (rest from reference TRBV7-9 and TRBJ1-1): DTGVSQNPRHKITKRGQNVTFRCDPISEHNRLYWYRQTLGQGPEFLTYFQNEAQLEKSRLLSDRFSAERPKGSFSTLEIQRTEQGDSAMYLCASQGGQGENTEAFFGQGTRLTVV.